This T cell receptor (beta chain) was sequenced for a study of CD8+CD57+ T cells in acquired aplastic anemia. The wider study: Mean DNA quantity obtained from sorted CD4+ and CD8+ cells was around 3.2 ug. Some 11 million reads, on average, were obtained for CD4+ cells from healthy donors. Notes on the study in general: With respect to CD8+ Simpson's diversity, patients and controls did not differ significantly. Patients and controls shared over 25 CD8+ CDR3 sequences, highly expressed in patients.

This clonotype is labeled medium-sized. No antigen is known for it. The CDR3 is 12 residues long. Trimming left V 7 bases short and J 7 bases short, with 16 bases between. In germline, CDR1 is SQVTM, CDR2 ANQGSEA. Profiling of TCR beta VDJ combinations and CDR3 sequences used genomic DNA as template. Each CDR3 protein is one row after TCRdb ran MiXCR on the reads. The table includes about 68,000 distinct CDR3 sequences, roughly half detected once. This chain connects TRBV29-1 to TRBJ1-2; possible D gene TRBD1, 5 bases. The sample consisted of sorted CD4+, CD8+, or CD8+CD57+ T cells (not recorded which) from PBMCs. The clonotype was recovered from a human donor in good health, serving as a control. The CDR3 region is CSAEGTVAGYTF. The CDR3 nucleotides read TGCAGCGCCGAGGGGACTGTGGCTGGCTACACCTTC.